This T cell receptor (beta chain) was sequenced in a study of cytomegalovirus exposure and HLA in healthy donors. With regard to this clone: The antigen is not known.

Study-wide results and limits: Within an earlier analysis, most TCR beta V segments proved productive either about 87% or about 30% of the time. Cytomegalovirus-associated status was assigned to about 150 TCR beta chains. Because they were indistinguishable, some V segments, including TRBV6-2 and TRBV6-3, were excluded. The authors later found TCR association rates varying by HLA locus, with DRB1 most and HLA-C fewest.

Germline V CDR1 and CDR2: SGHAT, FQNNGV. The CDR3 has 18 amino acids. The J segment lost 4 bases and the V segment lost 5 bases, leaving 16 bases of the junction unmatched. Primers: 60 Vbeta forward and 13 Jbeta reverse. Clones were read by immunoSEQ multiplex PCR, and TCRdb kept only the in-frame ones, dropping some. The sample shows under 200,000 clones, about four fifths of them seen only once. The V gene is TRBV11-2, the J gene TRBJ2-1; TRBD2 agrees at 8 bases. The source material was PBMCs. The TCR was taken from a woman between 50 and 59 years old in good health and CMV-seronegative. Here the CDR3 DNA reads TGTGCCAGCAGCCCCTTCCCCAGCGGGAGAATCGAGTACAATGAGCAGTTCTTC. Translation: CASSPFPSGRIEYNEQFF.